This passage covers 28 T cell receptor beta chains from one sample sequenced in a study of T cells in localized non-small cell lung cancer. Method: immunoSEQ multiplex PCR; TCRdb's copy keeps in-frame clones and lacks some. This sample has some 90,000 clones; about 91% occur once, and the top ten carry about 16%. Sequencing used peripheral blood, obtained before any cancer treatment. The receptors here all came from a man aged 35 to 70 with stage I squamous cell lung carcinoma.

The sample holds one count of this clone. The chain has TRBV7-3 and TRBJ2-7; 9 nucleotides line up with TRBD2. This CDR3 is 14 amino acids long. From germline, CDR1 is SGHTA and CDR2 FQGTGA. The trim removed 4 bases at V and 3 bases at J, leaving 4 bases unmatched. The CDR3 DNA is TGTGCCAGCAGCTCCAGCGGGGGGAGCTACGAGCAGTACTTC. Amino acids: CASSSSGGSYEQYF.

The chain carries TRBV19 and TRBJ2-5; 8 bases are shared with TRBD2. The V segment lost 6 bases and the J segment 5 bases; nucleotides outside the gene matches: 11. The CDR3 consists of 15 residues. Per the germline V gene, CDR1 is LNHDA and CDR2 is SQIVND (reference sequence). As DNA, the CDR3 is TGTGCCAGTAGAAGACGGGGGGGCAGCGAGGAGACCCAGTACTTC. This codes for CASRRRGGSEETQYF.

The V gene is TRBV13, the J gene TRBJ2-7; D unclear. The CDR3 covers 13 residues. V shed 0 bases and J shed 2 bases, with 5 bases lying between them. CDR1 is PRHDT, CDR2 FYEKMQ, per germline (reference sequence). For the CDR3, the DNA is TGTGCCAGCAGCTTAGGAACGACCTACGAGCAGTACTTC. Protein product: CASSLGTTYEQYF. Together with reference TRBV13 and TRBJ2-7, the CDR3 gives the full variable domain: AAGVIQSPRHLIKEKRETATLKCYPIPRHDTVYWYQQGPGQDPQFLISFYEKMQSDKGSIPDRFSAQQFSDYHSELNMSSLELGDSALYFCASSLGTTYEQYFGPGTRLTVT.

This rearrangement joins TRBV4-2 to TRBJ1-3; D ambiguous. CDR1 and CDR2 from the germline V gene are LGHNA and YNFKEQ. The CDR3 has 17 amino acids. Trimming stripped 0 bases from V and 3 bases from J, with 15 bases between. CDR3 loop: CASSQDYSSANGNTIYF. The CDR3 nucleotides are TGTGCCAGCAGCCAAGATTATAGTTCGGCAAATGGAAACACCATATATTTT.

The chain is built from TRBV10-2 and TRBJ2-1; TRBD1 agrees at 8 bases. CDR3 length: 13 amino acids. Germline V gene sequence: CDR1 WSHSY, CDR2 SAAADI. V trimming: 8 bases; J trimming: 1 base; junction bases outside the gene matches: 1. Here the CDR3 reads CASHRGSYNEQFF. The CDR3 nucleotides are TGCGCCAGCCACAGGGGGTCCTACAATGAGCAGTTCTTC.

This rearrangement joins TRBV20-1 to TRBJ1-2; weak D call: TRBD1 (6 bases). Germline V CDR1 and CDR2: DFQATT, SNEGSKA (reference sequence). This CDR3 region has 11 residues. Trimming removed 4 bases from V and 5 bases from J, with 8 bases in between. The CDR3 protein is CSAKQGYGYTF. The DNA of the CDR3 is TGCAGTGCTAAACAGGGATATGGCTACACCTTC.

This clone has more than one count but fewer than ten. CDR3 protein: CASSLGPIQSNYGYTF. The CDR3 nucleotides are TGTGCCAGCAGCTTAGGGCCGATCCAATCTAACTATGGCTACACCTTC. This rearrangement joins TRBV7-2 to TRBJ1-2; no reliable D call. CDR1 SGHTA and CDR2 FQGNSA come from the germline V gene. This CDR3 region has 16 residues. Trimming left V 1 base short and J 0 bases short, with 12 bases between.

This rearrangement joins TRBV18 to TRBJ1-1, with TRBD1 as a possible D gene (5 bases). The CDR3 loop spans 15 amino acids. Trimming removed 1 base at V and 0 bases at J, with 9 bases between. Germline V gene sequence: CDR1 KGHSH, CDR2 LQKENI. The CDR3 is CASSPLGGVNTEAFF. The CDR3 coding sequence is TGTGCCAGCTCACCACTTGGAGGGGTGAACACTGAAGCTTTCTTT.

The CDR3: CASRRSGSGEKLFF. CDR3 sequence (DNA): TGTGCCAGCCGGAGGTCGGGCAGTGGGGAAAAACTGTTTTTT. The chain combines TRBV5-6 with TRBJ1-4, with D unclear. The CDR3 spans 14 residues. The V gene lost 7 bases and the J gene lost 8 bases, with 18 bases spanning the gap. The germline CDR1 and CDR2 sequences are SGHDT and YYEEEE. The complete variable domain, with remaining parts taken from reference TRBV5-6 and TRBJ1-4, reads DAGVTQSPTHLIKTRGQQVTLRCSPKSGHDTVSWYQQALGQGPQFIFQYYEEEERQRGNFPDRFSGHQFPNYSSELNVNALLLGDSALYLCASRRSGSGEKLFFGSGTQLSVL.

This clone showed up just once. The rearrangement joins TRBV5-6 to TRBJ1-2, with D perhaps TRBD1 (5 bases). Germline lookup yields CDR1 SGHDT and CDR2 YYEEEE. The CDR3 is 15 amino acids. Between the trimmed V and J ends, which lost 1 base and 3 bases, there was a span of 13 bases. The CDR3 DNA reads as TGTGCCAGCAGCTTGTTGTTAGGGACGTACTATGGCTACACCTTC. Translation: CASSLLLGTYYGYTF.

This chain uses TRBV27 with TRBJ1-1; a weak D match, TRBD1 (6 bases). The CDR3 covers 13 residues. Germline V CDR1 and CDR2: MNHEY, SMNVEV (reference sequence). Deletions cut 4 bases from V and 4 bases from J, with 10 bases between. CDR3 in DNA: TGTGCCAGCAGTTCCAGGGGAGCCACTGAAGCTTTCTTT. Its translation is CASSSRGATEAFF.

The chain recombines TRBV28 with TRBJ1-2; D is undetermined. There are 11 residues in the CDR3. The V end was cut by 2 bases, the J end by 8 bases, with 6 bases between. Germline lookup yields CDR1 MDHEN and CDR2 SYDVKM. The CDR3 spells CASSLKRGYTF. The CDR3, as DNA: TGTGCCAGCAGTTTAAAACGCGGCTACACCTTC.

This chain joins TRBV10-2 and TRBJ1-2; 8 bases are shared with TRBD1. The J segment lost 8 bases and the V segment lost 6 bases, leaving 11 bases of the junction unmatched. Germline-derived CDR1 and CDR2 are WSHSY and SAAADI. The CDR3 is 14 residues long. The CDR3 region has the DNA TGCGCCAGCAGCGCGGGACAGGAATATCGAGGCTACACCTTC. It encodes CASSAGQEYRGYTF.

This chain connects TRBV14 to TRBJ2-5, with TRBD2 identical over 7 bases. Looked up from germline, CDR1 is SGHDN and CDR2 is FVKESK. There are 14 residues in the CDR3. Trimming at V came to 5 bases and at J to 1 base, leaving 4 bases not matched to a gene. CDR3 loop: CASSFLAVQETQYF. The DNA for the CDR3 is TGTGCCAGCAGCTTTCTAGCGGTCCAAGAGACCCAGTACTTC.

As concerns this clone: Other DNA variants within this sample encode the same CDR3. The chain links TRBV19 to TRBJ1-3; no clear D. Per germline, CDR1 LNHDA and CDR2 SQIVND (reference sequence). Between the trimmed V and J ends, which lost 3 bases and 0 bases, there was a span of 6 bases. CDR3 length equals 14 residues. The CDR3 DNA is TGTGCCAGTAGTATGCGAGGCTCTGGAAACACCATATATTTT. This encodes CASSMRGSGNTIYF.

The rearrangement links TRBV2 to TRBJ2-3; unclear D gene. The V end was cut by 6 bases, the J end by 2 bases, with 9 bases between. From germline, CDR1 is SNHLY and CDR2 FYNNEI. CDR3 length: 13 residues. The CDR3 DNA follows: TGTGCCAGCAGGTCCCAGCCCACAGATACGCAGTATTTT. It translates to CASRSQPTDTQYF.

The chain uses TRBV5-1 and TRBJ2-7; D ambiguous. V was cut by 0 bases and J by 3 bases, with 7 bases left in between. CDR1 is SGHRS, CDR2 YFSETQ, per germline. The CDR3 has 13 amino acids. The CDR3 reads CASSLARDYEQYF. The CDR3 bases are TGCGCCAGCAGCTTGGCAAGAGACTACGAGCAGTACTTC.

The chain's CDR3 is CASSLWAVTGKETQYF. CDR3 DNA sequence: TGTGCCAGCAGCTTGTGGGCCGTGACAGGGAAAGAGACCCAGTACTTC. The chain combines TRBV5-4 with TRBJ2-5, with TRBD1 identical over 7 bases. The CDR3 has 16 amino acids. Germline V gene lookup returns CDR1 SGHNT and CDR2 YYREEE (reference sequence). The V and J ends lost 1 base and 3 bases, in that order; junction bases with no gene match: 9.

V usage is TRBV25-1 and J usage is TRBJ1-1, with 11 nucleotides matching TRBD1. Germline CDR1 reads MGHDK; CDR2 reads SYGVNS. The CDR3 is made up of 15 amino acids. V was clipped by 5 bases and J by 5 bases; unmatched bases: 7. Written as DNA, the CDR3 is TGTGCCAGCAGTCGTGGGACAGGGGGGGGTACTGAAGCTTTCTTT. It encodes CASSRGTGGGTEAFF.

This chain connects TRBV28 to TRBJ1-2, with D unclear. V was pared by 1 base and J by 8 bases, with 11 bases between. This CDR3 contains 13 residues. Looked up from germline, CDR1 is MDHEN and CDR2 is SYDVKM. CDR3 nucleotides: TGTGCCAGCAGTTTATACTCAGTCCCAGGCTACACCTTC. Protein sequence: CASSLYSVPGYTF.

The chain uses TRBV18 and TRBJ2-1; weak D call: TRBD2 (5 bases). V was shortened by 0 bases and J by 8 bases, with 11 bases between the two germline ends. The CDR3 runs to 14 residues. CDR1 and CDR2 from the germline V gene are KGHSH and LQKENI. CDR3 nucleotide sequence: TGTGCCAGCTCACCACCGTCTAAGAGGGATGAGCAGTTCTTC. Translated, it gives CASSPPSKRDEQFF.

The chain joins TRBV10-2 to TRBJ1-5; D gene ambiguous. Germline values: CDR1 WSHSY, CDR2 SAAADI. V lost 7 bases and J 7 bases, leaving 14 bases between the germline ends. The length of the CDR3 is 13 residues. Here the CDR3 reads CASTAGVGQPQHF. For the CDR3, the DNA is TGCGCCAGCACGGCGGGTGTGGGACAGCCCCAGCATTTT.

The rearrangement uses TRBV7-9 and TRBJ1-1; D is unresolved. CDR3 length: 16 residues. In germline, CDR1 is SEHNR, CDR2 FQNEAQ (reference sequence). V was shortened by 5 bases and J by 0 bases, with 16 bases between the two germline ends. CDR3 nucleotides: TGTGCCAGCAGCCCCCGCGCCGGGGTCTTGAACACTGAAGCTTTCTTT. Translation: CASSPRAGVLNTEAFF.

The chain combines TRBV18 with TRBJ1-2; D unresolved. This CDR3 region has 14 residues. Trimming stripped 3 bases from V and 3 bases from J, with 11 bases between. Germline V CDR1 and CDR2: KGHSH, LQKENI. The CDR3 loop reads CASSPVIDDYGYTF. In nucleotides, the CDR3 is TGTGCCAGCTCACCTGTCATCGACGACTATGGCTACACCTTC.

This chain connects TRBV4-1 to TRBJ1-2, with 8 bases fitting TRBD1. The V segment lost 0 bases and the J segment 6 bases; nucleotides outside the gene matches: 27. The CDR3 consists of 22 residues. Germline assignment: CDR1 MGHRA and CDR2 YSYEKL. CDR3 sequence reads: CASSQDRGQGKAAILSSHGYTF. The CDR3, as DNA: TGCGCCAGCAGCCAAGATAGAGGACAGGGAAAGGCGGCGATTCTCTCATCGCATGGCTACACCTTC.

V and J are TRBV4-1 and TRBJ1-4; 7 positions agree with TRBD1. Unmatched junction bases numbered 9, after V lost 3 bases and J lost 8 bases. The CDR3 has 15 amino acids. Germline loops: CDR1 MGHRA, CDR2 YSYEKL. The CDR3 is CASSQSGGGGEKLFF. CDR3 in DNA: TGCGCCAGCAGCCAGTCAGGGGGGGGTGGCGAAAAACTGTTTTTT.

The V and J genes are TRBV28 and TRBJ2-7, with 12 bases that match TRBD1. CDR3 size: 15 residues. Trimming at V came to 6 bases and at J to 6 bases, leaving 9 bases not matched to a gene. Germline V gene sequence: CDR1 MDHEN, CDR2 SYDVKM. The chain's CDR3 is CASSPPGQGASEQYF. In DNA, the CDR3 is TGTGCCAGCAGCCCCCCGGGACAGGGGGCGTCCGAGCAGTACTTC. Full variable domain (missing parts from reference TRBV28 and TRBJ2-7): DVKVTQSSRYLVKRTGEKVFLECVQDMDHENMFWYRQDPGLGLRLIYFSYDVKMKEKGDIPEGYSVSREKKERFSLILESASTNQTSMYLCASSPPGQGASEQYFGPGTRLTVT.

The V and J genes are TRBV5-1 and TRBJ2-5; TRBD1 might be the D (5 bases). The CDR3 length is 14 residues. V was cut by 0 bases and J by 6 bases, with 12 bases left in between. The germline V gene encodes CDR1 SGHRS and CDR2 YFSETQ. The CDR3 region has the DNA TGCGCCAGCAGCTTGGGATCAGGGATAAAGACCCAGTACTTC. It encodes CASSLGSGIKTQYF.